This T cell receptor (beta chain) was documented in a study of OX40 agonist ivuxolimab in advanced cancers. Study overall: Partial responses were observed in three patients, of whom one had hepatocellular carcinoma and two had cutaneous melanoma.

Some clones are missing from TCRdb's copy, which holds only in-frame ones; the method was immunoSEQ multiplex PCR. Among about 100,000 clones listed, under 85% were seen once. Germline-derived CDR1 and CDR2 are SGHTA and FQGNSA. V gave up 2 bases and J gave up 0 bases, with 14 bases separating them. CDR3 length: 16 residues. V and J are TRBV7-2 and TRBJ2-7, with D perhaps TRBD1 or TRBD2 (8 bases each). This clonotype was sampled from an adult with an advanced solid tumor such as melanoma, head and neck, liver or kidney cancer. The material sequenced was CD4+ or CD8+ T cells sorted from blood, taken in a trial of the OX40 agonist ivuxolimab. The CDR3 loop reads CASSLQGAGGSYEQYF. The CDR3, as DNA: TGTGCCAGCAGCTTACAGGGGGCGGGAGGCTCCTACGAGCAGTACTTC.